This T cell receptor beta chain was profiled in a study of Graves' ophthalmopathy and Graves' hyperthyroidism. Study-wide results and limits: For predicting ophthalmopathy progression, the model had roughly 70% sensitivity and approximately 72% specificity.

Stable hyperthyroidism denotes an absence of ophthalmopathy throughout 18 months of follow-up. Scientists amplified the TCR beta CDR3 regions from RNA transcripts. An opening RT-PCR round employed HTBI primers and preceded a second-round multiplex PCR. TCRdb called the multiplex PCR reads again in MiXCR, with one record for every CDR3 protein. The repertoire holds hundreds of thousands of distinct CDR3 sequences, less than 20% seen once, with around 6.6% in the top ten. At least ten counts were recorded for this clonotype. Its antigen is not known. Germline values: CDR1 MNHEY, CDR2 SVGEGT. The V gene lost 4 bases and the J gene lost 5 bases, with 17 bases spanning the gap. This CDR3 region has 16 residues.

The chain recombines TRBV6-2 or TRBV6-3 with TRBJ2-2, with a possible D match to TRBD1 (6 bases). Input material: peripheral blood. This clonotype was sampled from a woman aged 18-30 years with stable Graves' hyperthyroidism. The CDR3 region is CASSSPWTVRTGELFF. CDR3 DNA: TGTGCCAGCAGTTCCCCGTGGACAGTCCGGACCGGGGAGCTGTTTTTT.